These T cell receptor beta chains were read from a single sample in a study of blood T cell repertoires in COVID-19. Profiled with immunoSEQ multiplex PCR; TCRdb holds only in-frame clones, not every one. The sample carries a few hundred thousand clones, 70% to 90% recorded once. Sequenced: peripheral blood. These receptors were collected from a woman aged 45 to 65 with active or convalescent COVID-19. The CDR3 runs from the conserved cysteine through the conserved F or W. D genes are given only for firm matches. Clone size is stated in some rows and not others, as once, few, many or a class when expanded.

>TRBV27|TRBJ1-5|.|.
CASSVGGNQPQHF
TGTGCCAGCAGCGTGGGGGGGAATCAGCCCCAGCATTTT
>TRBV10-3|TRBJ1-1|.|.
CAISASAETEAFF
TGTGCCATCAGTGCCTCGGCGGAAACTGAAGCTTTCTTT
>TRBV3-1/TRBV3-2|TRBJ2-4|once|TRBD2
CASSGSGGAQNIQYF
TGTGCCAGCAGCGGTAGCGGGGGGGCCCAAAACATTCAGTACTTC
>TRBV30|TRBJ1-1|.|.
CAWSVGFVRLRNPNTEAFF
TGTGCCTGGAGTGTCGGGTTTGTGAGGTTACGCAACCCGAACACTGAAGCTTTCTTT
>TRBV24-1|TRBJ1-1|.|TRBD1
CATSGDGQGSGAFF
TGTGCCACCAGTGGCGACGGACAGGGGAGCGGAGCTTTCTTT
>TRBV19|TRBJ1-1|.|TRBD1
CASSITGGPEAFF
TGTGCCAGTAGTATCACAGGGGGGCCTGAAGCTTTCTTT
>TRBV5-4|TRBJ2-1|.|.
CASSPGFQNEQFF
TGTGCCAGCAGCCCAGGATTTCAGAATGAGCAGTTCTTC
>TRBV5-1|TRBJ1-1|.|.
CASSFEGNTEAFF
TGCGCCAGCAGCTTCGAGGGGAACACTGAAGCTTTCTTT
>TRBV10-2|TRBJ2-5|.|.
CASRRDWQETQYF
TGCGCCAGCCGACGAGACTGGCAAGAGACCCAGTACTTC
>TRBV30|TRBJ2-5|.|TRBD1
CAWDGQGQETQYF
TGTGCCTGGGACGGACAGGGCCAAGAGACCCAGTACTTC
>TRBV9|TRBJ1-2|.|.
CASSVEQGTYGYTF
TGTGCCAGCAGCGTAGAGCAGGGTACCTATGGCTACACCTTC
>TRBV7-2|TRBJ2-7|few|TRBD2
CASSQTGTSGRHSYEQYF
TGTGCCAGCAGCCAGACCGGGACTAGTGGCCGACATTCCTACGAGCAGTACTTC
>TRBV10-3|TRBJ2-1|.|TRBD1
CAIRDREWRNEQFF
TGTGCCATCAGAGACAGGGAATGGAGGAATGAGCAGTTCTTC
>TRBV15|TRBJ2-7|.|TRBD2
CATSRAGGGIYEQYF
TGTGCCACCAGCAGAGCTGGGGGGGGAATCTACGAGCAGTACTTC
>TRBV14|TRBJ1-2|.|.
CASSHTSRSNVENYGYTF
TGTGCCAGCAGCCACACTTCAAGAAGCAACGTGGAGAACTATGGCTACACCTTC
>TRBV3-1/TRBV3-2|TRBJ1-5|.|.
CASSQAGINQPQHF
TGTGCCAGCAGCCAAGCGGGGATCAATCAGCCCCAGCATTTT
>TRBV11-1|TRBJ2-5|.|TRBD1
CASSPTGAQETQYF
TGTGCCAGCAGCCCCACAGGGGCCCAAGAGACCCAGTACTTC
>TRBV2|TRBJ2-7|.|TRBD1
CASKQGAEQYF
TGTGCCAGCAAACAGGGGGCCGAGCAGTACTTC
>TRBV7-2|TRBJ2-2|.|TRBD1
CASSSNRGHGELFF
TGTGCCAGCAGCTCAAACAGGGGCCATGGGGAGCTGTTTTTT
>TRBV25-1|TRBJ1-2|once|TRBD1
CASSPPGQGTYGYTF
TGTGCCAGCAGCCCACCGGGACAGGGAACCTATGGCTACACCTTC
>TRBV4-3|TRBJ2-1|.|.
CASSQEASFYNEQFF
TGCGCCAGCAGCCAAGAGGCCTCGTTCTACAATGAGCAGTTCTTC
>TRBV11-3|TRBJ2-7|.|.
CASSLSSYEQYF
TGTGCCAGCAGCCTGAGCTCCTACGAGCAGTACTTC
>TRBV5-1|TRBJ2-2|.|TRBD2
CASSPSGRVNGELFF
TGCGCCAGCAGCCCATCCGGGAGGGTGAACGGGGAGCTGTTTTTT
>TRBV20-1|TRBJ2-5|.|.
CSGGKETQYF
TGCAGTGGCGGGAAAGAGACCCAGTACTTC
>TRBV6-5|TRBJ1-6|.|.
CASSYRGGAGSLHF
TGTGCCAGCAGTTACCGTGGAGGTGCTGGGAGCCTCCACTTT
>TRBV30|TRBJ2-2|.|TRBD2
CACPGLLGGVDTGELFF
TGTGCCTGCCCGGGACTGCTTGGGGGGGTTGACACCGGGGAGCTGTTTTTT
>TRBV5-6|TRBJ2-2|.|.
CASSRTRGRTGELFF
TGTGCCAGCAGCCGAACCAGGGGACGGACCGGGGAGCTGTTTTTT
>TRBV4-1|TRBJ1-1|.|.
CASSQVQNTEAFF
TGCGCCAGCAGCCAAGTACAGAACACTGAAGCTTTCTTT
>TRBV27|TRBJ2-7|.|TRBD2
CASRGQLAGVDEQYF
TGTGCCAGCAGGGGACAACTAGCGGGAGTTGACGAGCAGTACTTC
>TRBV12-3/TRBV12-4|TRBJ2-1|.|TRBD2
CASSLAGGTEQFF
TGTGCCAGCAGTTTAGCGGGGGGGACTGAGCAGTTCTTC
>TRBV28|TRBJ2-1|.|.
CASSGTGLWYEQFF
TGTGCCAGCAGTGGTACAGGGTTATGGTATGAGCAGTTCTTC
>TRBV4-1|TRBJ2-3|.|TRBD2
CASSALAASSTDTQYF
TGCGCCAGCAGCGCCCTAGCGGCTTCTAGCACAGATACGCAGTATTTT
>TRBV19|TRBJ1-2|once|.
CASYDRPNYGYTF
TGTGCCAGTTACGACAGACCTAACTATGGCTACACCTTC
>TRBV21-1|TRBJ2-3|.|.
CASSKPTGGSTDTQYF
TGTGCCAGCAGCAAACCCACTGGCGGAAGCACAGATACGCAGTATTTT
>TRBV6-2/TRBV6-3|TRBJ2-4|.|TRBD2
CASSPTFWGGKNIQYF
TGTGCCAGCAGCCCCACCTTTTGGGGGGGCAAAAACATTCAGTACTTC
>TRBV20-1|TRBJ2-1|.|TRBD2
CSASRGLAGRKNEQFF
TGCAGTGCTAGTAGGGGACTAGCGGGGAGGAAGAATGAGCAGTTCTTC
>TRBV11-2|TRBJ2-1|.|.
CASSPGIYNEQFF
TGTGCCAGCAGCCCAGGTATTTACAATGAGCAGTTCTTC
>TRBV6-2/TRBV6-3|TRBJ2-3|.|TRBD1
CASSARDRGTDTQYF
TGTGCCAGCAGTGCCCGGGACAGGGGCACAGATACGCAGTATTTT
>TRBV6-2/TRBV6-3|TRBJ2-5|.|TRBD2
CASSALAVQETQYF
TGTGCCAGCAGCGCCCTAGCGGTACAAGAGACCCAGTACTTC
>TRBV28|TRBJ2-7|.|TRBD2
CASTPGGNWGQYF
TGTGCCAGCACCCCGGGGGGGAATTGGGGGCAGTACTTC
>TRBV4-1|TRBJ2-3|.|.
CASSQNQIREISTDTQYF
TGCGCCAGCAGCCAAAACCAAATCCGGGAAATCAGCACAGATACGCAGTATTTT
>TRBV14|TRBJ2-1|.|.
CASSPLGPLTNEQFF
TGTGCCAGCAGCCCCCTAGGCCCTCTGACCAATGAGCAGTTCTTC
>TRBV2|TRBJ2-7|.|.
CASNDEGVHEQYF
TGTGCCAGCAACGACGAGGGAGTCCACGAGCAGTACTTC
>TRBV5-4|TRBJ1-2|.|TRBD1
CASSQEMGGQGTF
TGTGCCAGCAGCCAGGAGATGGGGGGACAGGGCACCTTC
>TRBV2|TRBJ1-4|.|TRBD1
CASSRDRGQGKLFF
TGTGCCAGCAGTCGGGACAGGGGGCAAGGGAAACTGTTTTTT
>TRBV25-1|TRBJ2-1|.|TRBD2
CASSEWTSGANEQFF
TGTGCCAGCAGTGAATGGACTAGCGGAGCTAACGAGCAGTTCTTC
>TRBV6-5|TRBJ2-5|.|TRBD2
CASQLAGGPETQYF
TGTGCCAGCCAACTAGCGGGAGGGCCGGAGACCCAGTACTTC
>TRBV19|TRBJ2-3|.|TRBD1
CASSPPGTAADTQYF
TGTGCCAGTAGTCCCCCCGGGACAGCGGCAGATACGCAGTATTTT
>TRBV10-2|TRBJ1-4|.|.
CASSPSGTSTNEKLFF
TGCGCCAGCAGCCCGAGTGGGACATCAACTAATGAAAAACTGTTTTTT
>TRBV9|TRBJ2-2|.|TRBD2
CASSVVLAGGELFF
TGTGCCAGCAGCGTAGTTCTAGCGGGCGGGGAGCTGTTTTTT
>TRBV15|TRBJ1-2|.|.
CATVASNYGYTF
TGTGCCACAGTGGCTAGTAACTATGGCTACACCTTC
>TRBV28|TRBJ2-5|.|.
CASSLNRETQYF
TGTGCCAGCAGTTTAAATAGAGAGACCCAGTACTTC
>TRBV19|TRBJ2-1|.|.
CASSITVSYNEQFF
TGTGCCAGTAGTATAACAGTCTCCTACAATGAGCAGTTCTTC
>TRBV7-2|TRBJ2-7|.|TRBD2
CASSLEVLAGDIYEQYF
TGTGCCAGCAGCTTAGAGGTACTAGCGGGAGATATCTACGAGCAGTACTTC